This entry is about one T cell receptor (beta chain). The table came from immunoSEQ multiplex PCR; TCRdb's copy has only in-frame clones and leaves some out. The table lists around 40,000 clones, over 80% of them singletons, with over 0.45% in the top ten. The germline V gene encodes CDR1 SGHNT and CDR2 YYREEE (reference sequence). The CDR3 is 16 residues long. Trimming cost V 1 base and J 0 bases, with 11 bases left between them. This sample stems from a study of T cell changes during pregnancy in multiple sclerosis. V is TRBV5-4 and J is TRBJ2-1; tentatively, D is TRBD2 (6 bases). The sequence was collected from a female donor in good health, enrolled as a control in a pregnancy study. Sequencing used CD4+ T cells from peripheral blood mononuclear cells, obtained in the third trimester of pregnancy. The CDR3 spells CASSLLRLDSYNEQFF. In nucleotides, the CDR3 is TGTGCCAGCAGCTTGCTGAGACTAGACTCCTACAATGAGCAGTTCTTC.